This entry is about one T cell receptor beta chain. The antigen is undetermined. The entry originates in a study of T cell clonotyping in hematopoietic cell transplantation. Whole-study results and caveats: Higher Inverse Simpson Index values in graft donor and pretransplant recipient predicted broader posttransplant TCR diversity. After transplant, recipient diversity fell while pathologically expanded clonotypes grew through day 180.

The CDR3 covers 15 residues. The germline V gene encodes CDR1 GTSNPN and CDR2 SVGIG (reference sequence). The V gene end was trimmed by 1 base and the J gene end by 3 bases; junction bases not matched to a gene: 5. Data came from immunoSEQ multiplex PCR; TCRdb stores just in-frame clones and leaves some out. The repertoire includes about 41,000 clones, 95% of them detected once, and 0.95% sits in the top ten. The receptor's source is a man in his thirties or forties in good health. Some clones in this sample may be carry-over from other donors' samples. Material: peripheral blood mononuclear cells. The chain combines TRBV30 with TRBJ1-3; TRBD1 agrees at 8 bases. In DNA, the CDR3 is TGTGCCTGGAGTGAGGACAGGGACGTTGGAAACACCATATATTTT. Translation: CAWSEDRDVGNTIYF. The full variable domain, rest sourced from reference TRBV30 and TRBJ1-3, is SQTIHQWPATLVQPVGSPLSLECTVEGTSNPNLYWYRQAAGRGLQLLFYSVGIGQISSEVPQNLSASRPQDRQFILSSKKLLLSDSGFYLCAWSEDRDVGNTIYFGEGSWLTVV.